This T cell receptor (beta chain) derives from a study of blood T cells in healthy people across ages. Primed by a sample-barcoded 5' primer and a J-beta primer mix, a second PCR proceeded for about 7 to 11 cycles. TCRdb reprocessed the 5' RACE reads with MiXCR, giving one entry per CDR3 protein. Counted here are roughly 700,000 distinct CDR3 sequences, around 48% occurring once; the ten biggest clones make up roughly 31%. The CDR3 runs to 13 residues. The V end lost 3 bases, the J end lost 2 bases, and 9 bases lay between the germline ends. Germline V CDR1 and CDR2: SQVTM, ANQGSEA. Sequenced sample: blood. The clonotype comes from a woman aged 55-69 years in good health. The J gene is TRBJ2-3, the V gene TRBV29-1; D remains ambiguous. The CDR3 DNA is TGCAGCGTTGAGCCTAGGGACACAGATACGCAGTATTTT. The encoded protein is CSVEPRDTDTQYF.